The rows below give T cell receptor beta chains drawn from one sample of a study of identical twins. MiXCR, applied by TCRdb to the 5' RACE reads, yields one record per CDR3 protein. The sample consists of about 570,000 distinct CDR3 sequences, 9% to 10% of them appearing once. The same sample was also studied in work on yellow fever vaccine responses in identical twins.

The specimen sequenced was PBMCs. The receptors here all came from a young woman in good health. The CDR3 runs from the conserved cysteine through the conserved F or W. A D gene is named only where the DNA matches it firmly. The size of a clone is reported for some rows only, either as once, few or many, or as a class for expanded clones.

few TRBJ2-7 TRBV6-2/TRBV6-3 - TGTGCCAGCAGTTACTCGACGGTGGAAGAGCAGTACTTC CASSYSTVEEQYF
few TRBJ1-6 TRBV20-1 - TGCAGTGCTACTTTGGAGGGCAGCCATAATTCACCCCTCCACTTT CSATLEGSHNSPLHF
many TRBJ2-1 TRBV29-1 TRBD2 TGCAGCGTCCGCTCTCGAGCGGGGCGAGCGTCACATGGGCAGTTCTTC CSVRSRAGRASHGQFF
many TRBJ2-1 TRBV7-9 - TGTGCCAGCAGCTTAGGGGGGGCAAGGAATGAGCAGTTCTTC CASSLGGARNEQFF
many TRBJ2-1 TRBV4-3 TRBD2 TGCGCCAGCAGCCAAGATAGGCTAGCGGGAGTGGAGCAGTTCTTC CASSQDRLAGVEQFF
few TRBJ2-7 TRBV20-1 TRBD1 TGCAGTGCCACACCCGGGACAGGGGCCTCCTACGAGCAGTACTTC CSATPGTGASYEQYF
many TRBJ2-7 TRBV3-1 - TGTGCCAGCAGCCAAGTGCAGTCCGCTTCCTACGAGCAGTACTTC CASSQVQSASYEQYF
- TRBJ2-1 TRBV9 - TGTGCCAGCAGCGTAGCTCGGGCGGGACGAATCTACAATGAGCAGTTCTTC CASSVARAGRIYNEQFF
many TRBJ1-2 TRBV6-5 - TGTGCCAGCAGCCTTGATTCGACGGGCCACTATGGCTACACCTTC CASSLDSTGHYGYTF
- TRBJ2-6 TRBV24-1 TRBD1 TGTGCCACCAGTGATTTTCAAGGACAGGCCCTCTCTGGGGCCAACGTCCTGACTTTC CATSDFQGQALSGANVLTF
- TRBJ1-2 TRBV3-1 TRBD1 TGTGCCAGCAGCCCCCACCCGACAGGGGCTAACGGCTACACCTTC CASSPHPTGANGYTF
many TRBJ2-5 TRBV3-1 TRBD1 TGTGCCAGCAGCCGGGACAGGGCAGAGACCCAGTACTTC CASSRDRAETQYF
many TRBJ2-7 TRBV4-3 - TGCGCCAGCAGCCAAGACGGGGGCCTCGGCGAGCAGTACTTC CASSQDGGLGEQYF
few TRBJ1-1 TRBV29-1 - TGCAGCGTTTGGGTGGTTACTGAAGCTTTCTTT CSVWVVTEAFF
many TRBJ2-5 TRBV12-3/TRBV12-4 - TGTGCCAGCGGGGGGAGTAGGGCCCAGTACTTC CASGGSRAQYF
many TRBJ1-5 TRBV4-2 - TGTGCCAGCAGCCAAGAACGACACGGCAATCAGCCCCAGCATTTT CASSQERHGNQPQHF
many TRBJ2-2 TRBV10-3 TRBD2 TGTGCCATCAGCCCCCTAGCTAGCGGGTTGAACACCGGGGAGCTGTTTTTT CAISPLASGLNTGELFF
few TRBJ2-3 TRBV4-3 TRBD2 TGCGCCAGCAGCTATGCGGGAGTGGTAGATACGCAGTATTTT CASSYAGVVDTQYF
- TRBJ2-7 TRBV4-3 TRBD1 TGCGCCAGCAGCCAAGAGAATAGTCAGGGGGCGTGGGGCGAGCAGTACTTC CASSQENSQGAWGEQYF
- TRBJ2-7 TRBV5-1 - TGCGCCAGCAGCTTGGTTTTAGAGGGAGGCAACGAGCAGTACTTC CASSLVLEGGNEQYF
many TRBJ2-6 TRBV6-1 - TGTGCCAGCAGCAACAGGGCAACTTTATCTGGGGCCAACGTCCTGACTTTC CASSNRATLSGANVLTF
- TRBJ1-5 TRBV20-1 - TGCAGTGCGAGGTGGACAGTGAATCAGCCCCAGCATTTT CSARWTVNQPQHF
- TRBJ1-1 TRBV3-1 - TGTGCCAGCAGCCCTGGACGGACCTACACTGAAGCTTTCTTT CASSPGRTYTEAFF
few TRBJ2-7 TRBV27 TRBD1 TGTGCCAGCAGTTTGTCGCAGGGGGTCCAGTACTTC CASSLSQGVQYF
- TRBJ2-5 TRBV7-9 - TGTGCCAGCACCCCGAGTGGGATGGAGACCCAGTACTTC CASTPSGMETQYF
many TRBJ2-7 TRBV6-1 TRBD1 TGTGCCAGCAGTCGGGACAGGGCCTCCTACGAGCAGTACTTC CASSRDRASYEQYF
many TRBJ2-1 TRBV5-1 - TGCGCCAGCAGCTTGGGGACGGCTACTTTGAATGAGCAGTTCTTC CASSLGTATLNEQFF
many TRBJ1-3 TRBV6-5 - TGTGCCAGCACAGGGGATGGAAACACCATATATTTT CASTGDGNTIYF
- TRBJ2-1 TRBV10-3 - TGTGCCATCAGGATATTGGAGGACAATGAGCAGTTCTTC CAIRILEDNEQFF
few TRBJ1-1 TRBV3-1 - TGTGCCAGCAGCCAATCGGCTGAAGCTTTCTTT CASSQSAEAFF
- TRBJ2-1 TRBV5-5 TRBD1 TGTGCCAGCAGCTCGGGGACAGTCTCCTACGAGCAGTTCTTC CASSSGTVSYEQFF
- TRBJ1-5 TRBV28 - TGTGCCAGCAGTCCCGACAGGTCTAGCAATCAGCCCCAGCATTTT CASSPDRSSNQPQHF
many TRBJ2-2 TRBV29-1 TRBD2 TGCAGCGTAGTAGCGGGAGGCGGTTTTGGGGAGCTGTTTTTT CSVVAGGGFGELFF
- TRBJ2-3 TRBV6-2/TRBV6-3 - TGTGCCAGCAAAACCCGACGACAGACAAATAGCACAGATACGCAGTATTTT CASKTRRQTNSTDTQYF
few TRBJ1-4 TRBV6-2/TRBV6-3 - TGTGCCAGCAGTTACTCGGCAGGATTGTCAACTAATGAAAAACTGTTTTTT CASSYSAGLSTNEKLFF
few TRBJ1-4 TRBV4-3 - TGCGCCAGCAGCCAAGATCGGCTCGGGGGTGGTGAAAAACTGTTTTTT CASSQDRLGGGEKLFF
- TRBJ1-1 TRBV29-1 TRBD1 TGCAGCGTCAGCAAGGGGACAGGGAACACTGAAGCTTTCTTT CSVSKGTGNTEAFF
many TRBJ2-7 TRBV24-1 - TGTGCCACTTCTCGCAGTCAGGGCCCCTCCGACGAGCAGTACTTC CATSRSQGPSDEQYF
many TRBJ2-1 TRBV20-1 TRBD2 TGCAGTGCTAGCCACATCGGGGCAGCGGGAGGTGAGCAGTTCTTC CSASHIGAAGGEQFF
few TRBJ2-7 TRBV7-8 - TGTGCCAGCAGGGACCACCGCTACGAGCAGTACTTC CASRDHRYEQYF
- TRBJ2-2 TRBV10-3 TRBD1 TGTGCCATCAGCGGTCGGACAGGCGAAGGGGCCGGGGAGCTGTTTTTT CAISGRTGEGAGELFF
few TRBJ2-7 TRBV7-2 TRBD2 TGTGCCAGCAGCTTAGCTCTTGCGGGGGGCGTCGACGAGCAGTACTTC CASSLALAGGVDEQYF
many TRBJ1-1 TRBV7-2 TRBD1 TGTGCCAGCAGCTCGAGACAGGGGCGTAACTCGAACACTGAAGCTTTCTTT CASSSRQGRNSNTEAFF
many TRBJ2-2 TRBV12-3/TRBV12-4 - TGTGCCACCAAGACCGGCAGGGACACCGGGGAGCTGTTTTTT CATKTGRDTGELFF
many TRBJ1-5 TRBV12-3/TRBV12-4 - TGTGCCAGCAGCCTCCAGGGAGGGGGATGGATGCAGCCCCAGCATTTT CASSLQGGGWMQPQHF
- TRBJ2-1 TRBV7-6 - TGTGCCAGCAGCTTATCGGTAGCCCAGCTCGGTGAGCAGTTCTTC CASSLSVAQLGEQFF
few TRBJ2-7 TRBV7-2 - TGTGCCAGCAGCTACGCGAGCTCCTACGAGCAGTACTTC CASSYASSYEQYF
many TRBJ2-2 TRBV6-5 - TGTGCCAGCAGTTTCAAAAATTCGAACACCGGGGAGCTGTTTTTT CASSFKNSNTGELFF
few TRBJ2-3 TRBV6-2/TRBV6-3 TRBD2 TGTGCCAGCAGTTACGTAGCGGGAGGGATTTCAGGAGATACGCAGTATTTT CASSYVAGGISGDTQYF
- TRBJ2-7 TRBV29-1 - TGCAGCGTTGAACAGCTCTCCTACGAGCAGTACTTC CSVEQLSYEQYF
many TRBJ2-1 TRBV9 - TGTGCCAGCAACCCAGGGGGGACAACCAGGAATGAGCAGTTCTTC CASNPGGTTRNEQFF
few TRBJ2-5 TRBV6-5 TRBD2 TGTGCCAGCAGTTACCCGGGGGGGGGCCAAGAGACCCAGTACTTC CASSYPGGGQETQYF
many TRBJ2-5 TRBV12-3/TRBV12-4 - TGCGCCAGCAGCTTGTTAGGGACCCAGTACTTC CASSLLGTQYF
few TRBJ2-4 TRBV3-1 TRBD1 TGTGCCAGCAGCCAAGAGTGGGACAGGGAAAACATTCAGTACTTC CASSQEWDRENIQYF
- TRBJ1-1 TRBV2 - TGTGCCAGCAGTGATAGCCGAGGGGCTACGAACACTGAAGCTTTCTTT CASSDSRGATNTEAFF
- TRBJ2-3 TRBV5-4 TRBD1 TGTCCCAGCAGCCCCCGACGGACAGGAAGCACAGATACGCAGTATTTT CPSSPRRTGSTDTQYF
few TRBJ2-7 TRBV20-1 - TGCAGTGCTAGAGATCAGACACCCGGCTACGAGCAGTACTTC CSARDQTPGYEQYF
- TRBJ2-1 TRBV12-5 - TGTGCTATAATAATGGGGACCTTTACCTCCTACAATGAGCAGTTCTTC CAIIMGTFTSYNEQFF